This T cell receptor (beta chain) emerged from a study of T cell responses to AZD1222 COVID-19 vaccine. Study-level results: Spike-spanning, vaccine-associated CD4 TCRs were dominant at 160-218 and 743-854. Clonal diversity was possibly underestimated, and white British individuals and females predominated among donors. The repertoires were collected only after the peak T cell response. An increase in Spike-specific TCR breadth and depth was observed after two AZD1222 doses.

The J segment lost 3 bases and the V segment lost 2 bases, leaving 10 bases of the junction unmatched. CDR3 length: 17 residues. Looked up from germline, CDR1 is MDHEN and CDR2 is SYDVKM. Method: immunoSEQ multiplex PCR; TCRdb's copy keeps in-frame clones and lacks some. The sample contains approximately 150,000 clones, roughly 90% of which appear only once. This clone was observed a single time. The antigen is undetermined. The rearrangement joins TRBV28 to TRBJ1-1, with 9 nucleotides matching TRBD1. The sequence was collected from an adult who received the MenACWY meningococcal vaccine as a control. Source: peripheral blood, taken 28 days after the second dose of the MenACWY control vaccine. This chain's CDR3 is CASSLGTGKVGDTEAFF. CDR3 DNA: TGTGCCAGCAGTTTAGGGACAGGGAAGGTCGGTGACACTGAAGCTTTCTTT.